This T cell receptor (beta chain) was identified in a study of control samples from healthy donors and cancer patients. Trimming removed 8 bases from V and 4 bases from J, with 24 bases in between. Germline values: CDR1 LNHDA, CDR2 SQIVND (reference sequence). This CDR3 has 17 residues. The data were produced by immunoSEQ multiplex PCR, yet TCRdb's version contains in-frame clones alone and is incomplete. Found here are 100,000 to 150,000 clones, about 92% of them singletons; the top ten hold roughly 0.54%. The chain recombines TRBV19 with TRBJ1-5; D gene uncertain. This clonotype originated in an elderly man with head and neck cancer. The sequencing input was PBMCs. The CDR3 region has the DNA TGTGCCAGTTCAGGCGGATCTGCGACGGGATGGAATCAGCCCCAGCATTTT. Protein: CASSGGSATGWNQPQHF.